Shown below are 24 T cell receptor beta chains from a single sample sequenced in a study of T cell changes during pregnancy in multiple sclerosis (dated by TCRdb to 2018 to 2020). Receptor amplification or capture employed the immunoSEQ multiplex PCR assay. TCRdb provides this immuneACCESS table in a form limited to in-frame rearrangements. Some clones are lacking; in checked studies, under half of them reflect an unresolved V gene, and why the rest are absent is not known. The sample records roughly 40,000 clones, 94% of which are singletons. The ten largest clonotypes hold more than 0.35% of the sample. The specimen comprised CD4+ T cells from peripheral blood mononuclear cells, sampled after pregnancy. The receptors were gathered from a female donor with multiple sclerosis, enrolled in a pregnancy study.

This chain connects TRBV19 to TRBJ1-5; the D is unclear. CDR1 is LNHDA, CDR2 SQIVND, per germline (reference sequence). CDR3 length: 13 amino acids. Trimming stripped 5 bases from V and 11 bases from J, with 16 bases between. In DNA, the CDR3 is TGTGCCAGTAGTCCCTCGGCGGGTGGGACCCAGCATTTT. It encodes CASSPSAGGTQHF.

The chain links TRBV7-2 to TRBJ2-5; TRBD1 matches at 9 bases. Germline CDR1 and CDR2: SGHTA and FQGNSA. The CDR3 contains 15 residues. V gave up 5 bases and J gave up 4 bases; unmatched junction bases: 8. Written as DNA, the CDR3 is TGTGCCAGCAGCATACCGGGACAGGGATTAGAGACCCAGTACTTC. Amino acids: CASSIPGQGLETQYF.

CDR3 amino acids: CASSRGTEQETQYF. In DNA, the CDR3 is TGTGCCAGCAGCCGAGGGACAGAACAAGAGACCCAGTACTTC. The rearrangement uses TRBV5-4 and TRBJ2-5; 7 positions match TRBD1. The CDR3 is made up of 14 amino acids. CDR1 is SGHNT, CDR2 YYREEE, per germline (reference sequence). V shed 4 bases and J 2 bases; nucleotides not matched to a gene: 5. The full variable domain, with the rest looked up from reference TRBV5-4 and TRBJ2-5, is ETGVTQSPTHLIKTRGQQVTLRCSSQSGHNTVSWYQQALGQGPQFIFQYYREEENGRGNFPPRFSGLQFPNYSSELNVNALELDDSALYLCASSRGTEQETQYFGPGTRLLVL.

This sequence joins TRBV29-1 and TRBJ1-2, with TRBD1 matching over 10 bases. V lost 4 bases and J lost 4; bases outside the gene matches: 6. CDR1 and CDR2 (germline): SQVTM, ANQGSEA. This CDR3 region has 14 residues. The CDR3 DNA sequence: TGCAGCGTTGTTCGGGACAGGGGTCGCTATGGCTACACCTTC. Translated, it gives CSVVRDRGRYGYTF.

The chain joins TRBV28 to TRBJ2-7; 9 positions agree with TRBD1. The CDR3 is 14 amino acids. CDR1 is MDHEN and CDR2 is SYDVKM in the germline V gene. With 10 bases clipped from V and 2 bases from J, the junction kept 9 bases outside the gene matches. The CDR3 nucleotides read TGTGCCATCAGGGGGAGGACAGGGGCCTACGAGCAGTACTTC. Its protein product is CAIRGRTGAYEQYF.

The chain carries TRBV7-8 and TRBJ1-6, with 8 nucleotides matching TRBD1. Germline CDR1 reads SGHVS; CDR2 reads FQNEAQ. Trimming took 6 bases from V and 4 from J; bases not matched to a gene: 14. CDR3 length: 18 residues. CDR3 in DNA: TGTGCCAGCAGATCAGGGACAGGCTTTCGTGGGTATAATTCACCCCTCCACTTT. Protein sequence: CASRSGTGFRGYNSPLHF.

CDR3 amino acids: CASRPLIAGELFF. Here the CDR3 DNA reads TGTGCCAGCAGGCCCCTAATCGCCGGGGAGCTGTTTTTT. The chain links TRBV6-1 to TRBJ2-2, with D uncertain. The CDR3 loop spans 13 amino acids. Per the germline V gene, CDR1 is MNHNS and CDR2 is SASEGT. Trimming removed 6 bases at V and 6 bases at J, with 11 bases between.

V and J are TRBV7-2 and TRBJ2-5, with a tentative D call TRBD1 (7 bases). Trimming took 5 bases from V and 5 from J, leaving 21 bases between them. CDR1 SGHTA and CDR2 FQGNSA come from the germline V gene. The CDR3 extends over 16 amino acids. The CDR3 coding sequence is TGTGCCAGCAGCCCGTCCTCAGGGGGGAGTTGGGAGACCCAGTACTTC. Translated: CASSPSSGGSWETQYF.

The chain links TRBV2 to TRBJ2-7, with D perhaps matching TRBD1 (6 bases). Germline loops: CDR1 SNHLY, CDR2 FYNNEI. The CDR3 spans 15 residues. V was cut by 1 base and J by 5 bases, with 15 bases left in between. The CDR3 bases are TGTGCCAGCAGTGAAGAGGGGACATTGGGGAACGAGCAGTACTTC. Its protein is CASSEEGTLGNEQYF.

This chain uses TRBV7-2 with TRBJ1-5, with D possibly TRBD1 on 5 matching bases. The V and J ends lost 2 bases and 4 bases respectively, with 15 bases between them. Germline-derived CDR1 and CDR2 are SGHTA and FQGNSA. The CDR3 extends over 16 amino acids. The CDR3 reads CASSLNFGGRNQPQHF. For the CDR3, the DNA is TGTGCCAGCAGCTTAAATTTCGGGGGTCGGAATCAGCCCCAGCATTTT.

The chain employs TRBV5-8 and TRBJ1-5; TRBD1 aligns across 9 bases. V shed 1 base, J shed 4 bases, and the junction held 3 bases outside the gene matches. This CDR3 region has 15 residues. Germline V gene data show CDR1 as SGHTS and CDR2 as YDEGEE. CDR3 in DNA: TGTGCCAGCAGCTTGCTAGGACAGGGGAATCAGCCCCAGCATTTT. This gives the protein CASSLLGQGNQPQHF. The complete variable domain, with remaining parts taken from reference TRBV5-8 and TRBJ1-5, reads EAGVTQSPTHLIKTRGQQATLRCSPISGHTSVYWYQQALGLGLQFLLWYDEGEERNRGNFPPRFSGRQFPNYSSELNVNALELEDSALYLCASSLLGQGNQPQHFGDGTRLSIL.

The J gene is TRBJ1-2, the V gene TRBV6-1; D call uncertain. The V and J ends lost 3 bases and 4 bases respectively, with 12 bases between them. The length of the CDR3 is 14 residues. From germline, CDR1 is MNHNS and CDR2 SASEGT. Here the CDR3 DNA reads TGTGCCAGCAGTGATCTTGCGGGGTCCTATGGCTACACCTTC. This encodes CASSDLAGSYGYTF.

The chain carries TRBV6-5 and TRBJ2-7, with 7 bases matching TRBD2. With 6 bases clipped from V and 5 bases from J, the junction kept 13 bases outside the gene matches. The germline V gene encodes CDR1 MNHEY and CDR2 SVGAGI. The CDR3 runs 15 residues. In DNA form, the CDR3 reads TGTGCCAGCAGCCCTGGGGAGGGAGGAAAACACGAGCAGTACTTC. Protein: CASSPGEGGKHEQYF.

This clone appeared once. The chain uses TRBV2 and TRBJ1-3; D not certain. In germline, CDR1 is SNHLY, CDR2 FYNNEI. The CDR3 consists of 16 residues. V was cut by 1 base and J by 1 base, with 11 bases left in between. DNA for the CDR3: TGTGCCAGCAGTGAAGGCAGGCCGGAATCTGGAAACACCATATATTTT. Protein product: CASSEGRPESGNTIYF.

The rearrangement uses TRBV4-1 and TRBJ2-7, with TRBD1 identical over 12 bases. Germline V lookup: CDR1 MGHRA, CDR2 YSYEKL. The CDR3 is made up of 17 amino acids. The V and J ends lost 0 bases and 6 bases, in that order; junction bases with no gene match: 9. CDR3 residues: CASSQEGQGAILLEQYF. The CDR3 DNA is TGCGCCAGCAGCCAAGAGGGACAGGGGGCGATTCTTCTCGAGCAGTACTTC.

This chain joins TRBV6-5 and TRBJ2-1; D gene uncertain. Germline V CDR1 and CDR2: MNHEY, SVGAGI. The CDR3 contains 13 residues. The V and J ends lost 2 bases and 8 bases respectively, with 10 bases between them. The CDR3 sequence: CASSYGQSDEQFF. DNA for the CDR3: TGTGCCAGCAGTTACGGCCAGAGCGATGAGCAGTTCTTC.

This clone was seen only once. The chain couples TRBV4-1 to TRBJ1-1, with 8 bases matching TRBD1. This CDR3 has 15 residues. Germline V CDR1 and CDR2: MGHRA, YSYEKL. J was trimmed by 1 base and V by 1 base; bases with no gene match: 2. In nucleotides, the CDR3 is TGCGCCAGCAGCCAAGTCAGGGGGCGGAACACTGAAGCTTTCTTT. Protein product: CASSQVRGRNTEAFF.

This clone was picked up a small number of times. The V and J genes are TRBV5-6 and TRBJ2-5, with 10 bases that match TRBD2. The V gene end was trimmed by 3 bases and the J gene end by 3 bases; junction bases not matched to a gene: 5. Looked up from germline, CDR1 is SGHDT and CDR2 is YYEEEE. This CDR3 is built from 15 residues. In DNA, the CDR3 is TGTGCCAGCAGCTACCAGCGGGGGGGAGAAGAGACCCAGTACTTC. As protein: CASSYQRGGEETQYF. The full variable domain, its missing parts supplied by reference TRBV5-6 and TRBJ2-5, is DAGVTQSPTHLIKTRGQQVTLRCSPKSGHDTVSWYQQALGQGPQFIFQYYEEEERQRGNFPDRFSGHQFPNYSSELNVNALLLGDSALYLCASSYQRGGEETQYFGPGTRLLVL.

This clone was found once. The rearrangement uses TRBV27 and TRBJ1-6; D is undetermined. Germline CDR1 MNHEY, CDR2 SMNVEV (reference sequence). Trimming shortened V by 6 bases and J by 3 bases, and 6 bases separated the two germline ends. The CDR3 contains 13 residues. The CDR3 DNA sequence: TGTGCCAGCAGGGAGGTCTATAATTCACCCCTCCACTTT. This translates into CASREVYNSPLHF.

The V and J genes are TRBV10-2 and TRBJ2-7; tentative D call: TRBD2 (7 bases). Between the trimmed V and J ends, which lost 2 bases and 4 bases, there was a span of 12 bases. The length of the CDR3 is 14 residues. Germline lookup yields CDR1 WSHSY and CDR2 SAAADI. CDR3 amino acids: CASSEAGAGYEQYF. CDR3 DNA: TGCGCCAGCAGTGAGGCGGGGGCAGGGTACGAGCAGTACTTC.

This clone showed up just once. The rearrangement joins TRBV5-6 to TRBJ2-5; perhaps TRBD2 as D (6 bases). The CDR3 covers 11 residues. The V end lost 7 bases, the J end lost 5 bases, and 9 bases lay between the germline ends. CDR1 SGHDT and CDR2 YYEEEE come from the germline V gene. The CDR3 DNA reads TGTGCCAGCGGAGGGGCGGAGACCCAGTACTTC. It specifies CASGGAETQYF.

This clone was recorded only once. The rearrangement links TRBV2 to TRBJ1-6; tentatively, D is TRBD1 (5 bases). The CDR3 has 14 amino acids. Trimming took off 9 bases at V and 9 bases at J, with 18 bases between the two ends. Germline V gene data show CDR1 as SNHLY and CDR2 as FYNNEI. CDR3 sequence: CASRTGQGSSPLHF. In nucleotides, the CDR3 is TGTGCCAGTAGAACTGGGCAGGGATCTTCACCCCTCCACTTT.

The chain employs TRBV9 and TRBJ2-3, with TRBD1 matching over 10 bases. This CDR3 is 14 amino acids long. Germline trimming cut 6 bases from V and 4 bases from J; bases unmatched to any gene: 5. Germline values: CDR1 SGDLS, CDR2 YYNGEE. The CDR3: CASNGQGVADTQYF. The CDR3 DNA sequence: TGTGCCAGCAACGGACAGGGGGTAGCAGATACGCAGTATTTT.

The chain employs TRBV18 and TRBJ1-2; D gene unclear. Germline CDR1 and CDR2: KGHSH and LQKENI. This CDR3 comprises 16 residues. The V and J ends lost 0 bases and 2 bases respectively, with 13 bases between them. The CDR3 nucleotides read TGTGCCAGCTCACCACCGAATCTAGGAAACAACTATGGCTACACCTTC. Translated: CASSPPNLGNNYGYTF.